This T cell receptor beta chain was documented in a study of cytomegalovirus exposure and HLA in healthy donors. A multiplex PCR was run with 60 Vbeta primers and 13 Jbeta primers. Assay: immunoSEQ multiplex PCR; the TCRdb copy retains only in-frame clones and omits some. The sample lists over 150,000 clones, 78% occurring once. The CDR3 loop spans 16 amino acids. CDR1 and CDR2 from the germline V gene are LNHDA and SQIVND (reference sequence). V shed 3 bases, J shed 6 bases, and the junction held 8 bases outside the gene matches. In this sample, this clone turned up a few times. What was sequenced was PBMCs. This sequence originates from a woman in her fifties or sixties in good health and CMV-seropositive. The V call is TRBV19, the J call TRBJ1-2, with 12 nucleotides matching TRBD1. CDR3 loop: CASSILTGQGANGYTF. The CDR3, as DNA: TGTGCCAGTAGTATTTTAACGGGACAGGGGGCGAATGGCTACACCTTC.